The rows below give T cell receptor beta chains drawn from one sample of a study of tacrolimus-resistant gene-edited T cells for transplant recipients. Sequencing was performed with immunoSEQ multiplex PCR; in TCRdb, only in-frame clones are kept and a portion is missing. Altogether roughly 750 clones are present, 44% being singletons, with the ten largest covering roughly 85%. Here the sequenced sample was a CMV-specific product grown in culture, taken from cells with FKBP12 knockout. Receptor source: a human donor in good health, a blood donor. Both conserved end residues are part of each CDR3. The D gene is left open where the match is weak. Some rows have no size entry. The others give once, few or many, or a class for an expanded clone.

D	V	J	size	DNA	CDR3
NA	TRBV30	TRBJ1-3	once	TGTGCCTGCGGGGGGACTGGTTTTGGAAACACCATATATTTT	CACGGTGFGNTIYF
NA	TRBV11-2	TRBJ2-2	NA	TGTGCCAGCAGCTTAGATTGGCGAAACACCGGGGAGCTGTTTTTT	CASSLDWRNTGELFF
NA	TRBV19	TRBJ1-6	medium-sized	TGTGCCAGTAGTCTCGGGAATTCACCCCTCCACTTT	CASSLGNSPLHF
NA	TRBV3-1/TRBV3-2	TRBJ2-2	large	TGTGCCAGCAGCCAAGTCCGGTTTTATACCGGGGAGCTGTTTTTT	CASSQVRFYTGELFF
TRBD1	TRBV6-2/TRBV6-3	TRBJ2-7	NA	TGTGCCACCAGTAAAGACAGGGGTTTCGACGAGCAGTACTTC	CATSKDRGFDEQYF
TRBD1	TRBV3-1/TRBV3-2	TRBJ2-2	NA	TGTGCCAGCAGCCAAGAATTCCGGGACAGGGAGAAGACCACCCGGGAGCTGTTTTTT	CASSQEFRDREKTTRELFF
NA	TRBV6-4	TRBJ2-1	NA	TGTGCCAGCAGTGACTCGGCAGGGTCCTACAATGAGCAGTTCTTC	CASSDSAGSYNEQFF
TRBD2	TRBV3-1/TRBV3-2	TRBJ2-2	medium-sized	TGTGCCAGCAGCCATCCCGACCTAGCGGGTCTTCTAGGCGGGGAGCTGTTTTTT	CASSHPDLAGLLGGELFF
NA	TRBV30	TRBJ2-1	NA	TGTGCCTGGAGACCCTACAATGAGCAGTTCTTC	CAWRPYNEQFF
TRBD2	TRBV28	TRBJ2-1	medium-sized	TGTGCCAGCAGTTACCTGGGACTAAATTACAATGAGCAGTTCTTC	CASSYLGLNYNEQFF
TRBD2	TRBV18	TRBJ2-7	large	TGTGCCAGCTCACCGAGACTAGCGGGAACCCTGGGGGGCTACGAGCAGTACTTC	CASSPRLAGTLGGYEQYF
NA	TRBV5-4	TRBJ2-1	medium-sized	TGTGCCAGCAGTAGAACGTATAGCAATGAGCAGTTCTTC	CASSRTYSNEQFF
NA	TRBV5-4	TRBJ1-3	medium-sized	TGTGCCAGCAGCTTAGGAACCTTCTGGACTACCTCTGGAAACACCATATATTTT	CASSLGTFWTTSGNTIYF
NA	TRBV30	TRBJ1-1	NA	TGTGCCTGGAGTCCACCCCTTATAGGGAACACTGAAGCTTTCTTT	CAWSPPLIGNTEAFF
NA	TRBV12-2	TRBJ2-3	NA	TGTGCAAGTCGCTTAGTTGGCGACACAGATACGCAGTATTTT	CASRLVGDTDTQYF
NA	TRBV5-4	TRBJ2-1	few	TGTGCCAGCAGCCAGACGTATTCCAATGAGCAGTTCTTC	CASSQTYSNEQFF
TRBD2	TRBV7-9	TRBJ2-1	NA	TGTGCCAGCAGCACTCCCGAAACTAGCGGTTACAATGAGCAGTTCTTC	CASSTPETSGYNEQFF
NA	TRBV4-2	TRBJ2-1	few	TGTGCCAGCAGCCAAGATTACGGGCCCAACAATGAGCAGTTCTTC	CASSQDYGPNNEQFF
NA	TRBV2	TRBJ1-2	NA	TGTGCCAGCAGTGTAGTACGGACTGGCTACACCTTC	CASSVVRTGYTF
NA	TRBV30	TRBJ1-2	NA	TGTGCCTGGACCGGGGGGCTACAAAACTATGGCTACACCTTC	CAWTGGLQNYGYTF
NA	TRBV5-1	TRBJ1-3	few	TGCGCCAGCAGCTTGGTGCCAATCTCTGGAAACACCATATATTTT	CASSLVPISGNTIYF
TRBD2	TRBV27	TRBJ2-7	NA	TGTGCCAGCAGTGGAACTAGCGATGGGGTCGAGCAGTACTTC	CASSGTSDGVEQYF
TRBD1	TRBV30	TRBJ1-4	few	TGTGCCTGGAGACAGGGGGCTAATGAAAAACTGTTTTTT	CAWRQGANEKLFF
TRBD1	TRBV5-8	TRBJ1-5	NA	TGTGCCAGCAAAGTCCGGGACAGCCTTGGGCAGCCCCAGCATTTT	CASKVRDSLGQPQHF
NA	TRBV30	TRBJ2-1	NA	TGTGCCTGGACCTCACCTCCCTACAATGAGCAGTTCTTC	CAWTSPPYNEQFF
TRBD1	TRBV19	TRBJ2-6	NA	TGTGCCAGTAGGGGGGACAGGGGCTCTTCAGGTGGGGCCAACGTCCTGACTTTC	CASRGDRGSSGGANVLTF
NA	TRBV18	TRBJ2-3	NA	TGTGCCAGCTCACCCGAGAGCCTGGTCACAGATACGCAGTATTTT	CASSPESLVTDTQYF
TRBD2	TRBV27	TRBJ2-2	medium-sized	TGTGCCAGCAGTCCCGGGACTAGCAGGTTCTCCGGGGAGCTGTTTTTT	CASSPGTSRFSGELFF
NA	TRBV10-2	TRBJ2-3	few	TGCGCCAGCAGGGGGGAAGTTCAAACAGATACGCAGTATTTT	CASRGEVQTDTQYF
TRBD2	TRBV18	TRBJ2-7	NA	TGTGCCAGCTCGTCCACTAGCGGGGGCTCCTACGAGCAGTACTTC	CASSSTSGGSYEQYF
TRBD1	TRBV12-5	TRBJ1-4	NA	TGTGCTAGTGGTTTAACCTACAGGGGCAGGGGTGAAAAACTGTTTTTT	CASGLTYRGRGEKLFF
TRBD1	TRBV19	TRBJ1-1	NA	TGTGCCAGTAGTAACAGGGGGCTCGGCACTGAAGCTTTCTTT	CASSNRGLGTEAFF
TRBD2	TRBV5-8	TRBJ2-1	NA	TGTGCCAGCAGCTTGTGGACTAGCGGGAGCGACTCCTACAATGAGCAGTTCTTC	CASSLWTSGSDSYNEQFF
TRBD2	TRBV5-5	TRBJ2-1	NA	TGTGCCAGCAGCCCACTAGCGGGAGGGGCGAATGAGCAGTTCTTC	CASSPLAGGANEQFF
NA	TRBV30	TRBJ1-1	NA	TGTGCCCAAACCTCCGGGACAGAAGCTTTCTTT	CAQTSGTEAFF
NA	TRBV23-1	TRBJ2-2	NA	TGCGCCAGCAGTCGCTCTCCGGGGGCACCCAACACCGGGGAGCTGTTTTTT	CASSRSPGAPNTGELFF
NA	TRBV18	TRBJ2-1	few	TGTGCCAGCTCAATCGACCTGGCAAATGAGCAGTTCTTC	CASSIDLANEQFF
NA	TRBV19	TRBJ2-2	NA	TGTGCCAGTAGTAAGAACACCGGGGAGCTGTTTTTT	CASSKNTGELFF
TRBD1	TRBV4-2	TRBJ2-2	NA	TGTGCCAGCAGCAAAACAGGGGGCGCGGGCACCGGGGAGCTGTTTTTT	CASSKTGGAGTGELFF
NA	TRBV5-1	TRBJ1-1	NA	TGCGCCAGCAGCTTGGCAGGAGGACGGGGCACTGAAGCTTTCTTT	CASSLAGGRGTEAFF
NA	TRBV27	TRBJ2-3	NA	TGTGCCAGCAGTTTAGCCAACACAGATACGCAGTATTTT	CASSLANTDTQYF
TRBD2	TRBV11-3	TRBJ2-1	medium-sized	TGTGCCAGCAGCTACGCGGGAGTGTCAAATGAGCAGTTCTTC	CASSYAGVSNEQFF
NA	TRBV18	TRBJ2-1	NA	TGTGCCAGCTCAGCTGGGCTGGATGAGCAGTTCTTC	CASSAGLDEQFF
NA	TRBV6-5	TRBJ2-7	NA	NA	CASSVGTGTQVRYF
TRBD1	TRBV19	TRBJ1-2	NA	TGTGCCAGTAACCGGGACAGGGGGGGGTCTGACTACACCTTC	CASNRDRGGSDYTF
TRBD1	TRBV19	TRBJ1-1	NA	TGTGCCAGCCGGGGACAGGGGAAACCTGAAGCTTTCTTT	CASRGQGKPEAFF
NA	TRBV30	TRBJ1-3	medium-sized	TGTGCCTCGGTGGGGGTCCCTGGAAACACCATATATTTT	CASVGVPGNTIYF
NA	TRBV2	TRBJ2-1	NA	TGTGCCAGCAGGGCCGGGGAATACAATGAGCAGTTCTTC	CASRAGEYNEQFF
TRBD1	TRBV5-8	TRBJ1-2	NA	TGTGCCAGCAGCGGACTTGGGACAGGGGTTTATGGCTACACCTTC	CASSGLGTGVYGYTF
TRBD1	TRBV18	TRBJ1-4	NA	TGTGCCAGCTCACCAGACGGACAGGGGAATGAAAAACTGTTTTTT	CASSPDGQGNEKLFF
NA	TRBV7-9	TRBJ2-2	few	TGTGCCAGCAGGGCAAGGCAGGGAAGTGGGGAGCTGTTTTTT	CASRARQGSGELFF
TRBD1	TRBV18	TRBJ1-3	NA	TGTGCCAGCTCTCCCGACAGGGGAGGTGGAAACACCATATATTTT	CASSPDRGGGNTIYF
NA	TRBV30	TRBJ1-1	NA	TGTGCCTGGATAAGGGAGATGAACACTGAAGCTTTCTTT	CAWIREMNTEAFF
NA	TRBV7-8	TRBJ1-4	medium-sized	TGTGCCAGCAGCTTGACTCCCTTGGGAAGAGAAAAACTGTTTTTT	CASSLTPLGREKLFF
NA	TRBV18	TRBJ2-2	NA	TGTGCCAGCCACAGAGAGAGAAAACTCACCGGGGAGCTGTTTTTT	CASHRERKLTGELFF
NA	TRBV27	TRBJ1-1	NA	TGTGCCAGTACAGGCCCGAACACTGAAGCTTTCTTT	CASTGPNTEAFF
NA	TRBV30	TRBJ1-1	NA	TGTGCCTGGAGTAGGCAAACTGAAGCTTTCTTT	CAWSRQTEAFF
NA	TRBV29-1	TRBJ1-5	large	TGCAGCGTCAACGGGGGCTCGGGCAATCAGCCCCAGCATTTT	CSVNGGSGNQPQHF